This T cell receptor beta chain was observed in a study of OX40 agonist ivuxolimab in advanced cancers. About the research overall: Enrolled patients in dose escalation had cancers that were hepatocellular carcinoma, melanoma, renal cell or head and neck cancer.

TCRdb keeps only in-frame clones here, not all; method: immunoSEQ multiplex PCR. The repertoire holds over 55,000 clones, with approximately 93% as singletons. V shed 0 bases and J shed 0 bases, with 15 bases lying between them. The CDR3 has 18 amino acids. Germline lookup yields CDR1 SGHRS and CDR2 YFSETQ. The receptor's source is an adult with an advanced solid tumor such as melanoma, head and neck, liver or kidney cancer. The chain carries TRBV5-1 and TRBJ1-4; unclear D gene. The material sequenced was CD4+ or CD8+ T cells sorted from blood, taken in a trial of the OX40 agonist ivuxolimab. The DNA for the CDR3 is TGCGCCAGCAGCTTGGGTTCCGGGGTAGCCGCAACTAATGAAAAACTGTTTTTT. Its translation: CASSLGSGVAATNEKLFF.